The text below deals with one TCR beta chain. The junction departs from germline at one end; a sequencing error may be responsible. Constant-region priming of around 500 ng total RNA yielded TCR beta cDNA. Three nested multiplex PCR rounds, a slightly modified ARM-PCR method, built the TCR beta libraries. A C-beta reverse primer and TRBV1-TRBV30 forward primers served in each of the first two PCR rounds, at ten to eleven cycles apiece. Using its own MiXCR run on the multiplex PCR reads, TCRdb lists one record per CDR3 protein. The table lists about 310,000 distinct CDR3 sequences, around 50% of them singletons. This sample stems from a study of tumor-infiltrating lymphocytes in primary liver carcinoma. Unsorted whole blood supplied the RNA, and germline DNA was extracted too. CDR3 length equals 17 residues. The V gene's germline CDR1 is SGHNT and CDR2 YENEEA.

This sequence originates from a woman under 40 with primary liver carcinoma and hepatitis B virus infection. Specimen: peripheral blood. The V gene is TRBV11-3, the J gene TRBJ1-5; a possible D gene is TRBD1 (5 bases). In nucleotides, the CDR3 is TGTGCCAGCAACTTAGGACATGGGAGGCAGTTAGTCCAGCCCCAGCATTTT. Translation gives CASNLGHGRQLVQPQHF.